This T cell receptor (beta chain) was obtained from a study of T-cell memory formation after mild COVID-19. V shed 6 bases and J 2 bases; nucleotides not matched to a gene: 7. There are 13 residues in the CDR3. Germline V gene lookup returns CDR1 SQVTM and CDR2 ANQGSEA. TCRdb used MiXCR to reprocess the 5' RACE reads, holding one entry per CDR3 protein. The data show fewer than 200,000 distinct CDR3 sequences, about a fifth seen once. The TCR comes from an adult woman who had mild COVID-19 (a few samples of this study predate the infection). Cell type and time point are not known. The sequenced sample was PBMCs or a T cell subset sorted from them (not recorded which). The V gene is TRBV29-1, the J gene TRBJ2-7, with 7 bases identical to TRBD1. In DNA, the CDR3 is TGCAGCGTCGTTCGACAGGGCACCTACGAGCAGTACTTC. Protein: CSVVRQGTYEQYF.